A single sample is the source of the 18 T cell receptor beta chains below, sequenced in a study of STAT5B mutations in CD4+ large granular lymphocyte leukemia. The protocol was immunoSEQ multiplex PCR, while the TCRdb copy is restricted to in-frame clones and leaves out a portion. This sample yields about 31,000 clones, of which 74% are seen a single time; approximately 0.99% belongs to the top ten. Source material: CD4+ T cells from blood buffy coats. The origin of the receptors is a human donor in good health.

The J gene is TRBJ1-2, the V gene TRBV7-8; TRBD1 matches at 9 bases. V was clipped by 2 bases and J by 7 bases; unmatched bases: 11. CDR3 size: 16 residues. The V gene's germline CDR1 is SGHVS and CDR2 FQNEAQ. In nucleotides, the CDR3 is TGTGCCAGCAGCTTAACCGGACAGGGGACTTGGGGTGGCTACACCTTC. Translating it yields CASSLTGQGTWGGYTF.

This clone was detected once. V and J are TRBV30 and TRBJ2-7; D possibly corresponds to TRBD2 (6 bases). The germline CDR1 and CDR2 sequences are GTSNPN and SVGIG (reference sequence). The CDR3 has 13 residues. V gave up 7 bases and J gave up 4 bases, with 17 bases separating them. CDR3 sequence (DNA): TGTGCCTCTAAGGCGGAGGGCCGGTACGAGCAGTACTTC. Translating it yields CASKAEGRYEQYF.

The chain recombines TRBV6-1 with TRBJ1-5; D perhaps matches TRBD1 (5 bases). This CDR3 spans 15 amino acids. Per the germline V gene, CDR1 is MNHNS and CDR2 is SASEGT. Trimming removed 5 bases from V and 4 bases from J, with 15 bases in between. The CDR3 is CASSMIRGLNQPQHF. The CDR3 nucleotides read TGTGCCAGCAGTATGATCCGGGGCCTAAATCAGCCCCAGCATTTT.

The gene calls are TRBV18 and TRBJ2-1, with D possibly being TRBD2 (5 bases). V lost 4 bases, J lost 2 bases, and 12 bases lay in between. The CDR3 has 15 residues. Germline lookup yields CDR1 KGHSH and CDR2 LQKENI. This CDR3 is CASSLDSPPYNEQFF. The CDR3 DNA follows: TGTGCCAGCTCACTGGACTCCCCTCCCTACAATGAGCAGTTCTTC.

There are a few counts of this clone. The V gene is TRBV29-1, the J gene TRBJ2-2, with TRBD1 matching over 10 bases. The CDR3 contains 14 residues. The V segment lost 6 bases and the J segment 3 bases; nucleotides outside the gene matches: 4. Germline lookup yields CDR1 SQVTM and CDR2 ANQGSEA. The CDR3 reads CSVDRGEDTGELFF. The DNA of the CDR3 is TGCAGCGTGGACAGGGGGGAGGACACCGGGGAGCTGTTTTTT.

The chain couples TRBV9 to TRBJ1-6; D possibly corresponds to TRBD1 (5 bases). Germline loops: CDR1 SGDLS, CDR2 YYNGEE. The CDR3 extends over 14 amino acids. The V and J ends lost 3 bases and 9 bases respectively, with 13 bases between them. This CDR3 is CASSGGVGFSPLHF. The CDR3 bases are TGTGCCAGCAGCGGAGGGGTGGGCTTTTCACCCCTCCACTTT. The whole variable domain, remainder taken from reference TRBV9 and TRBJ1-6, is DSGVTQTPKHLITATGQRVTLRCSPRSGDLSVYWYQQSLDQGLQFLIQYYNGEERAKGNILERFSAQQFPDLHSELNLSSLELGDSALYFCASSGGVGFSPLHFGNGTRLTVT.

A note on this clone: The junction differs from germline at one of its ends, possibly a read error. V is TRBV16 and J is TRBJ1-5, with D possibly being TRBD1 (5 bases). Looked up from germline, CDR1 is KGHSY and CDR2 is FQNENV. The CDR3 is 15 amino acids. The CDR3 region is CASSQTTGEYQPQHF. The CDR3 nucleotides read TGTGCCAGCAGCCAGACCACAGGAGAGTATCAACCCCAGCATTTT.

The V gene is TRBV29-1, the J gene TRBJ2-1, with D possibly TRBD2 on 5 matching bases. CDR1 is SQVTM, CDR2 ANQGSEA, per germline. The V end lost 7 bases, the J end lost 0 bases, and 10 bases lay between the germline ends. The CDR3 runs 13 residues. The CDR3 DNA follows: TGCAGCGCCGAACGGGGCTCCTACAATGAGCAGTTCTTC. This sequence encodes CSAERGSYNEQFF.

The CDR3 DNA reads as TGTGCCAGCAGCTTGGGGGTCGGGACTAGCGGGACGCAGTACTTC. Amino acid sequence: CASSLGVGTSGTQYF. The chain uses TRBV5-6 and TRBJ2-7, with 13 bases fitting TRBD2. Germline CDR1 and CDR2: SGHDT and YYEEEE. The CDR3 length is 15 residues. The junction had 6 bases not matched to a gene; V was cut back by 0 bases and J by 9 bases. Based on the CDR3 plus reference TRBV5-6 and TRBJ2-7, the full variable domain is DAGVTQSPTHLIKTRGQQVTLRCSPKSGHDTVSWYQQALGQGPQFIFQYYEEEERQRGNFPDRFSGHQFPNYSSELNVNALLLGDSALYLCASSLGVGTSGTQYFGPGTRLTVT.

J is TRBJ1-1 and V is TRBV18; D possibly corresponds to TRBD1 (6 bases). Germline V gene lookup returns CDR1 KGHSH and CDR2 LQKENI. The CDR3 has 15 residues. Trimming took off 0 bases at V and 1 base at J, with 9 bases between the two ends. The CDR3 loop reads CASSPPTGTNTEAFF. The DNA of the CDR3 is TGTGCCAGCTCACCACCAACAGGGACGAACACTGAAGCTTTCTTT.

The V call is TRBV7-8, the J call TRBJ1-5; 9 bases are shared with TRBD1. CDR1 and CDR2 from the germline V gene are SGHVS and FQNEAQ. J was trimmed by 5 bases and V by 1 base; bases with no gene match: 9. The CDR3 is 17 amino acids. This CDR3 reads CASSLGRLTGGDQPQHF. CDR3 in DNA: TGTGCCAGCAGCTTAGGTAGGCTGACAGGGGGAGATCAGCCCCAGCATTTT. The full variable domain, its missing parts supplied by reference TRBV7-8 and TRBJ1-5, is GAGVSQSPRYKVAKRGQDVALRCDPISGHVSLFWYQQALGQGPEFLTYFQNEAQLDKSGLPSDRFFAERPEGSVSTLKIQRTQQEDSAVYLCASSLGRLTGGDQPQHFGDGTRLSIL.

The rearrangement uses TRBV19 and TRBJ1-2; D call uncertain. This CDR3 spans 14 amino acids. The V and J ends lost 3 bases and 2 bases respectively, with 10 bases between them. The V gene's germline CDR1 is LNHDA and CDR2 SQIVND (reference sequence). The CDR3 protein is CASSIKRLNYGYTF. CDR3 in DNA: TGTGCCAGTAGTATTAAAAGACTCAACTATGGCTACACCTTC.

The genes are TRBV6-1 and TRBJ2-7, with 9 nucleotides matching TRBD1. V lost 5 bases and J lost 3; bases outside the gene matches: 5. This CDR3 is built from 14 residues. CDR1 is MNHNS and CDR2 is SASEGT in the germline V gene. The CDR3 loop reads CASSRDRAHYEQYV. The CDR3 DNA follows: TGTGCCAGCAGTCGGGACAGGGCCCACTACGAGCAGTACGTC.

This clone was detected only once. This chain connects TRBV7-2 to TRBJ1-3; no clear D. Germline V lookup: CDR1 SGHTA, CDR2 FQGNSA. V was shortened by 0 bases and J by 4 bases, with 4 bases between the two germline ends. This CDR3 has 13 amino acids. The CDR3 here is CASSLAGGNTIYF. The CDR3 bases are TGTGCCAGCAGCTTAGCCGGAGGAAACACCATATATTTT. Using reference TRBV7-2 and TRBJ1-3 for the parts outside the CDR3, the full variable domain is GAGVSQSPSNKVTEKGKDVELRCDPISGHTALYWYRQSLGQGLEFLIYFQGNSAPDKSGLPSDRFSAERTGGSVSTLTIQRTQQEDSAVYLCASSLAGGNTIYFGEGSWLTVV.

The table lists this clone with a count of one. The chain employs TRBV27 and TRBJ1-1, with a weak D call TRBD1 (5 bases). CDR1 is MNHEY, CDR2 SMNVEV, per germline (reference sequence). The CDR3 spans 15 residues. Trimming took off 0 bases at V and 3 bases at J, with 11 bases between the two ends. CDR3 nucleotide sequence: TGTGCCAGCAGTTTATCGACTCCGGGGGACACTGAAGCTTTCTTT. The encoded protein is CASSLSTPGDTEAFF.

This clone occurred a few times. This chain links TRBV4-1 with TRBJ2-7; TRBD2 is a possible D gene (6 bases). Germline V gene lookup returns CDR1 MGHRA and CDR2 YSYEKL. The germline V and J ends were trimmed by 2 bases and 4 bases, with 15 bases remaining between them. The CDR3 extends over 15 amino acids. The CDR3 loop reads CASSQTTGTQYEQYF. CDR3 in DNA: TGCGCCAGCAGCCAAACGACCGGGACTCAATACGAGCAGTACTTC.

This clone was observed a few times. V is TRBV7-2 and J is TRBJ2-7, with 8 bases aligning to TRBD2. After removal of 5 bases from V and 2 bases from J, the junction contained 8 bases not matched to a gene. The germline V gene encodes CDR1 SGHTA and CDR2 FQGNSA. The CDR3 loop spans 15 amino acids. CDR3 in DNA: TGTGCCAGCAGCATAATAGCGGGGCCCACCTACGAGCAGTACTTC. This codes for CASSIIAGPTYEQYF.

The sample holds one count of this clone. The chain employs TRBV6-5 and TRBJ2-7; the match to TRBD2 covers 9 bases. Losses at the gene ends were 4 bases for V and 3 bases for J; bases not matched to a gene: 10. This CDR3 has 16 amino acids. Germline V gene data show CDR1 as MNHEY and CDR2 as SVGAGI. The CDR3 region has the DNA TGTGCCAGCAGTTCCCTCTGGACTAGCGAGAACTACGAGCAGTACTTC. Residues: CASSSLWTSENYEQYF.